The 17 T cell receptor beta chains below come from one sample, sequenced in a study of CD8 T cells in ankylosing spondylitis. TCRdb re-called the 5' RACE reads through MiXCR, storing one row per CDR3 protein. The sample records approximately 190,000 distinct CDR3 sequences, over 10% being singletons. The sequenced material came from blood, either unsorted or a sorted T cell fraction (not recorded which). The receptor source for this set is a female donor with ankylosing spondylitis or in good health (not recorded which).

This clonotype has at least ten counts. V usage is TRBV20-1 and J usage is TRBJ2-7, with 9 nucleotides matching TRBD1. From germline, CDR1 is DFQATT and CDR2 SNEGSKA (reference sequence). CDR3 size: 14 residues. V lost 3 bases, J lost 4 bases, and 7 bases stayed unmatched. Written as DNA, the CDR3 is TGCAGTGCTAGGTCGGACAGGGGACATTACGAGCAGTACTTC. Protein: CSARSDRGHYEQYF.

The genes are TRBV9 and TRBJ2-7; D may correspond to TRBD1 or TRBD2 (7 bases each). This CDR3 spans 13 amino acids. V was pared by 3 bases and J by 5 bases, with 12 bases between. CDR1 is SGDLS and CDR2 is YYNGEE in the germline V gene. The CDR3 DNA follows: TGTGCCAGCAGCGCAGGGGGGGGGGACGAGCAGTACTTC. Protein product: CASSAGGGDEQYF.

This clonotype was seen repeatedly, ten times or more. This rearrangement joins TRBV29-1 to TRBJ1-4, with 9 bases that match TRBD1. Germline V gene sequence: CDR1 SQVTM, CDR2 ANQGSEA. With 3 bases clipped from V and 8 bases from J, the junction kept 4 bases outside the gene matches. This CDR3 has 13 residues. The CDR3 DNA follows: TGCAGCGTTGAGGGACAGGGAGTCGAAAAACTGTTTTTT. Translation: CSVEGQGVEKLFF.

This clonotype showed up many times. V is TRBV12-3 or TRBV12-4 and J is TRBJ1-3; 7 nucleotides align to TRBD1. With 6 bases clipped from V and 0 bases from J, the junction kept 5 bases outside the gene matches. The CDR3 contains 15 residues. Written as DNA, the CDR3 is TGTGCCAGCAGGCCGGGACAGTTCTCTGGAAACACCATATATTTT. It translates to CASRPGQFSGNTIYF.

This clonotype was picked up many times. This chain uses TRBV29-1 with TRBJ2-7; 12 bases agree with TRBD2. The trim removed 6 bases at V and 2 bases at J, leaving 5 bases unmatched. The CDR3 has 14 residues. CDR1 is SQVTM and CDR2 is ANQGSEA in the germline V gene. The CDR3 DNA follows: TGCAGCGTCGCGCTAGCGGGAGGGCCCTACGAGCAGTACTTC. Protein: CSVALAGGPYEQYF.

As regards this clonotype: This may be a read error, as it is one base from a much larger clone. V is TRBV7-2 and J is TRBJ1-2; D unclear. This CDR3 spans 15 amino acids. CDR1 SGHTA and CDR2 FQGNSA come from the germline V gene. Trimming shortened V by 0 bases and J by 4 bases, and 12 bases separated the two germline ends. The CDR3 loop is CASSLAQEVSYGYTF. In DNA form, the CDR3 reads TGTGCCAGCAGCTTAGCGCAGGAGGTATCCTATGGCTACACCTTC.

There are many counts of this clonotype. The chain's CDR3 is CASSFQAGGFYEQYF. For the CDR3, the DNA is TGTGCCAGCAGTTTTCAGGCAGGGGGTTTCTACGAGCAGTACTTC. The chain is built from TRBV12-3 or TRBV12-4 and TRBJ2-7; TRBD1 matches at 7 bases. V gave up 3 bases and J gave up 3 bases; unmatched junction bases: 8. This CDR3 has 15 residues.

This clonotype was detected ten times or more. The CDR3 region is CSAQRGGNEQFF. CDR3 in DNA: TGCAGTGCGCAGCGGGGGGGCAATGAGCAGTTCTTC. The V gene is TRBV20-1, the J gene TRBJ2-1; 10 positions agree with TRBD2. The germline V gene has CDR1 DFQATT and CDR2 SNEGSKA (reference sequence). Losses at the gene ends were 6 bases for V and 6 bases for J; bases not matched to a gene: 2. The CDR3 has 12 amino acids.

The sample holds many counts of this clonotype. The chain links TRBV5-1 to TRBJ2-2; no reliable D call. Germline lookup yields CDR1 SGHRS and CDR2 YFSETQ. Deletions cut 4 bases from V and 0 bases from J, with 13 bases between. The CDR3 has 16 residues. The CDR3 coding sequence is TGCGCCAGCAGCCCGGACCCTGCCACGAACACCGGGGAGCTGTTTTTT. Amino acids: CASSPDPATNTGELFF.

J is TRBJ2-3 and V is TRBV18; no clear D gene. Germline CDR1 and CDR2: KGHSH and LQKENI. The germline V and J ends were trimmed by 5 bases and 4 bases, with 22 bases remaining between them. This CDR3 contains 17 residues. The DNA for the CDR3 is TGTGCCAGCTCAACAGCGCCGGGCCCCGGGTTTCCAGATACGCAGTATTTT. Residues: CASSTAPGPGFPDTQYF.

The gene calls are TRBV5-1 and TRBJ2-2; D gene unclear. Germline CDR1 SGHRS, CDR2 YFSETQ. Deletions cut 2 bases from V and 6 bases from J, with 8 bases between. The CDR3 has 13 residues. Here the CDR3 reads CASSFVASGELFF. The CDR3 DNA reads TGCGCCAGCAGCTTTGTCGCGTCCGGGGAGCTGTTTTTT.

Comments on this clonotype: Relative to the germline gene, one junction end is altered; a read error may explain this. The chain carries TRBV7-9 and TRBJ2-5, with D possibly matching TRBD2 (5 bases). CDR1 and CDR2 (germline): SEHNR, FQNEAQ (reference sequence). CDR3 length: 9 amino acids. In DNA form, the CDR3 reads TGTGCCAGCAGCTTTGACGGACTCTTC. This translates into CASSFDGLF.

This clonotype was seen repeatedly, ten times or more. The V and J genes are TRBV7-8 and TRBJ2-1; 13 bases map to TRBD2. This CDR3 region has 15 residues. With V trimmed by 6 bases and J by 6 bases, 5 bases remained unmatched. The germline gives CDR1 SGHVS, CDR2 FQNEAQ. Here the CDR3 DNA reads TGTGCCAGCAGGGGACTAGCGGGATTCCCCAATGAGCAGTTCTTC. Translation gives CASRGLAGFPNEQFF. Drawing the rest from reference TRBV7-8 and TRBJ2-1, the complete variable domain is GAGVSQSPRYKVAKRGQDVALRCDPISGHVSLFWYQQALGQGPEFLTYFQNEAQLDKSGLPSDRFFAERPEGSVSTLKIQRTQQEDSAVYLCASRGLAGFPNEQFFGPGTRLTVL.

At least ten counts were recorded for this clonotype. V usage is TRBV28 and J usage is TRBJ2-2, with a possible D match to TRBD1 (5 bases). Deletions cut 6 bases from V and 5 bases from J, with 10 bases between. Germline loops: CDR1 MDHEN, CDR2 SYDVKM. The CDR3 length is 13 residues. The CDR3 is CASSTRVTGELFF. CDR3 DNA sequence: TGTGCCAGCAGCACCAGGGTTACCGGGGAGCTGTTTTTT. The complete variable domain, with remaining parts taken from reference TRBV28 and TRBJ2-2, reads DVKVTQSSRYLVKRTGEKVFLECVQDMDHENMFWYRQDPGLGLRLIYFSYDVKMKEKGDIPEGYSVSREKKERFSLILESASTNQTSMYLCASSTRVTGELFFGEGSRLTVL.

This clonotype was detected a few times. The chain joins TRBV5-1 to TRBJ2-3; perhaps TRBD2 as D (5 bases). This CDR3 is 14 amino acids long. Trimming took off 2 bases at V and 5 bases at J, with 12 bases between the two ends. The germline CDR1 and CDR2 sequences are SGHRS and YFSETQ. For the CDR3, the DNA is TGCGCCAGCAGCTTATCTCTAGCCGGAGATACGCAGTATTTT. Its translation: CASSLSLAGDTQYF.

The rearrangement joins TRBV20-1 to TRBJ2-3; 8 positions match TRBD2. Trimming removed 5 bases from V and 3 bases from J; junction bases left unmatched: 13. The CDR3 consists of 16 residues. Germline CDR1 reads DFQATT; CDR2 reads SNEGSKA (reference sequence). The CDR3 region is CSAPRMSGSWTDTQYF. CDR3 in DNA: TGCAGTGCTCCTCGGATGAGCGGGAGTTGGACAGATACGCAGTATTTT.

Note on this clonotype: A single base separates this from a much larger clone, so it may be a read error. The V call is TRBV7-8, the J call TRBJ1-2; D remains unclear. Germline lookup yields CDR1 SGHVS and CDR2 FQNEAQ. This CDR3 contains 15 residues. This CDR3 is CASSPSPWSPDGYPF. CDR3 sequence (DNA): TGTGCCAGCAGCCCTAGCCCTTGGTCCCCGGATGGCTACCCCTTC. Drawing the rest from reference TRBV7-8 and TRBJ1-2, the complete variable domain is GAGVSQSPRYKVAKRGQDVALRCDPISGHVSLFWYQQALGQGPEFLTYFQNEAQLDKSGLPSDRFFAERPEGSVSTLKIQRTQQEDSAVYLCASSPSPWSPDGYPFGSGTRLTVV.